The 2 T cell receptor beta chains below were found in one sample sequenced in a study of neurological immune-mediated disorders. TCRdb processed the 5' RACE reads anew with MiXCR; each CDR3 protein has one entry. This repertoire shows fewer than 75,000 distinct CDR3 sequences, 4.5% found once; its top ten account for 6.5% to 7.5%. Sequences were obtained from PBMCs. Receptors were obtained from a man aged 25 to 40 with multiple sclerosis.

Many counts were recorded for this clonotype. V is TRBV15 and J is TRBJ2-2, with D unresolved. Germline assignment: CDR1 LNHNV and CDR2 YYDKDF (reference sequence). Trimming shortened V by 5 bases and J by 0 bases, and 10 bases separated the two germline ends. The CDR3 is 15 residues long. CDR3 residues: CATSSWTANTGELFF. The CDR3 nucleotides read TGTGCCACCAGCTCTTGGACGGCGAACACCGGGGAGCTGTTTTTT.

This clonotype was observed many times. The V gene is TRBV10-3, the J gene TRBJ2-7; the match to TRBD1 covers 8 bases. The CDR3 length is 14 residues. The V gene end was trimmed by 4 bases and the J gene end by 2 bases; junction bases not matched to a gene: 4. In germline, CDR1 is ENHRY, CDR2 SYGVKD. The CDR3: CAISAATGAYEQYF. For the CDR3, the DNA is TGTGCCATCAGTGCCGCGACAGGGGCCTACGAGCAGTACTTC.